This T cell receptor beta chain came from a study of control samples from healthy donors and cancer patients (TCRdb year 2020). For this clone: Its antigen has not been determined. No base quality values were provided; no much bigger clone lies one nucleotide off.

The method behind the library was the immunoSEQ multiplex PCR assay. Drawn from immuneACCESS, this table holds only the in-frame rearrangements with V and J called that TCRdb kept. Clones are partly lost; checked studies trace under half to an unresolved V gene and leave the rest unexplained. Across this sample there are 100,000 to 150,000 clones, with nearly 90% seen only once. 6.5% to 9.5% of the sample comes from the top ten. Measured from the cysteine to the phenylalanine, the CDR3 is 16 residues long. Only CDR3 DNA remains: 48 bases, in frame from the first base. From a lookup of the germline V gene, CDR1 and CDR2 are SGHVS and FNYEAQ. V is clipped by 8 bases and J by 2 bases, and the sequence between their germline boundaries is 16 bases long.

The receptor was isolated from a man in his fifties or sixties with head and neck cancer. The sequencing input was PBMCs. Recombination joined TRBV7-6 with TRBJ2-6, with TRBD2 perhaps the D gene, on 6 matching bases. The nucleotides read TGTGCCAGCTCACCCGGGGGAGTAGCTGGGGCCAACGTCCTGACTTTC. This encodes CASSPGGVAGANVLTF.